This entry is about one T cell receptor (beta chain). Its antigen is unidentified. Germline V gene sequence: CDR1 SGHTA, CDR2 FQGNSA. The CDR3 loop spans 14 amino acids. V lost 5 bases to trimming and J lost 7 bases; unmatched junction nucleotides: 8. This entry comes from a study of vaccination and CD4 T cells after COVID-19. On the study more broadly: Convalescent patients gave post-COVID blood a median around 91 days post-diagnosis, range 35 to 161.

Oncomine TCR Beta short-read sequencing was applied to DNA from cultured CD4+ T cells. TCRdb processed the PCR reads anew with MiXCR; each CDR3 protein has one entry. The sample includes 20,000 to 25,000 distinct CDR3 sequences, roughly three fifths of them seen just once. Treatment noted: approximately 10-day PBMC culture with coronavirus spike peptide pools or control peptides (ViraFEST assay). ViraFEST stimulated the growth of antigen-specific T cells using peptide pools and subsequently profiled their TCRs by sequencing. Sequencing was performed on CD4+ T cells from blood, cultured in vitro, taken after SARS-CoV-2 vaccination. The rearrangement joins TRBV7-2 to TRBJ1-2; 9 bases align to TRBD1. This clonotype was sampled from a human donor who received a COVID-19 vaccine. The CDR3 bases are TGTGCCAGCAGCGTACCCGGGACAGGGAGTGGCTACACCTTC. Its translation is CASSVPGTGSGYTF.